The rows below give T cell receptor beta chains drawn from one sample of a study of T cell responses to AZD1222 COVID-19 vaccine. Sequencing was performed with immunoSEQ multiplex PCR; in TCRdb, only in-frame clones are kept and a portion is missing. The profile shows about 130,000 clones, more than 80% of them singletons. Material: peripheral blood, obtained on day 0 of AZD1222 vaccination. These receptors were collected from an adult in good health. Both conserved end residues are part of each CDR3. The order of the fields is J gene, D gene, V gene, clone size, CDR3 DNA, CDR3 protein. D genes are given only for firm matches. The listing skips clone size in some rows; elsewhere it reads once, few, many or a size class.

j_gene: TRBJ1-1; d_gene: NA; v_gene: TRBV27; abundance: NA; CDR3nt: TGTGCCAGCAGTTTAAAAGGGAACACTGAAGCTTTCTTT; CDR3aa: CASSLKGNTEAFF
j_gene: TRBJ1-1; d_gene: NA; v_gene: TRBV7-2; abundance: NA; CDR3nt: TGTGCCAGCAGCTTGGGCAGGTATGCGGTGGACACTGAAGCTTTCTTT; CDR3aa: CASSLGRYAVDTEAFF
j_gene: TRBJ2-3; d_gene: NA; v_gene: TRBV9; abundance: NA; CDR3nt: TGTGCCAGCAGCGTAGGAACCAGCACAGATACGCAGTATTTT; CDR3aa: CASSVGTSTDTQYF
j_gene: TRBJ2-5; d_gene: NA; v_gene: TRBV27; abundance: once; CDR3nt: TGTGCCAGCAGTTTTTCCGGCGAGACCCAGTACTTC; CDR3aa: CASSFSGETQYF
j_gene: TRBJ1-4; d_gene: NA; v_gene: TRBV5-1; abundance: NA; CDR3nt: TGCGCCAGCAGCTTGTCCAACGACGCGGTTAATGAAAAACTGTTTTTT; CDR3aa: CASSLSNDAVNEKLFF
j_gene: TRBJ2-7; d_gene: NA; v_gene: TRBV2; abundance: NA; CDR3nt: TGTGCCAGCAGACAGGACAGCAATTCCTACGAGCAGTACTTC; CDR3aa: CASRQDSNSYEQYF
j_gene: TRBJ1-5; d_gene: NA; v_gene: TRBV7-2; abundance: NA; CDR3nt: TGTGCCAGCAGCCCCGGGCCTAGTCCTAGCAATCAGCCCCAGCATTTT; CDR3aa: CASSPGPSPSNQPQHF
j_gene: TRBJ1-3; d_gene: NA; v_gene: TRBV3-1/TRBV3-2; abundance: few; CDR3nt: TGTGCCAGCAGCCAAGGGGGGGCGAACACCATATATTTT; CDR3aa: CASSQGGANTIYF
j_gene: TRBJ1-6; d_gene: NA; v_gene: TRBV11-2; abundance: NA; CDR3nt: TGTGCCAGCAGCTTACGGGGAACGATGGATAATTCACCCCTCCACTTT; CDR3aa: CASSLRGTMDNSPLHF
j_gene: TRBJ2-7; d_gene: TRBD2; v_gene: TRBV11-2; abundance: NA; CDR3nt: TGTGCCAGCAGCCCACGGACTAGACCAAAGCACACTTTCTACGAGCAGTACTTC; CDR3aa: CASSPRTRPKHTFYEQYF